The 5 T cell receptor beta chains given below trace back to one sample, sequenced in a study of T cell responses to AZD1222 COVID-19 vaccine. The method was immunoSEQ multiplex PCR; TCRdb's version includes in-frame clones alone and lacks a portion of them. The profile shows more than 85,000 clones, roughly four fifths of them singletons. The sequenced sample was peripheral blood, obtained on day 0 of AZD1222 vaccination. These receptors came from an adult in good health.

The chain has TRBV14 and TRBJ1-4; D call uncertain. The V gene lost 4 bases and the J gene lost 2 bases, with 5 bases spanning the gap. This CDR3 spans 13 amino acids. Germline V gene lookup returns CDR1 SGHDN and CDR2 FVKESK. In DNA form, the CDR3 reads TGTGCCAGCAGCCGGCAGACTAATGAAAAACTGTTTTTT. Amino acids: CASSRQTNEKLFF.

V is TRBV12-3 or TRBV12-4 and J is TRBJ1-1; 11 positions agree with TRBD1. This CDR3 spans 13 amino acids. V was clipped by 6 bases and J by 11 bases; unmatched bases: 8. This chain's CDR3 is CASSRGQGAMAFF. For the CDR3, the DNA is TGTGCCAGCAGCCGAGGACAGGGGGCGATGGCTTTCTTT.

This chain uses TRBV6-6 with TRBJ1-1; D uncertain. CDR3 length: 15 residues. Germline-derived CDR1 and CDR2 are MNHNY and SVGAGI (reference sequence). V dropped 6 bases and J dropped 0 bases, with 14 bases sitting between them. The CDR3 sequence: CASSPRWALNTEAFF. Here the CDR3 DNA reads TGTGCCAGCAGCCCCCGGTGGGCCCTGAACACTGAAGCTTTCTTT.

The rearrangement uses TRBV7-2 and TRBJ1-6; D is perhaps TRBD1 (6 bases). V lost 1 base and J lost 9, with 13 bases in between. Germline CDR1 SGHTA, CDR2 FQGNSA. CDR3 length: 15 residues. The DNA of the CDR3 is TGTGCCAGCAGCTTAGACTCGGGGGGCGGTTCACCCCTCCACTTT. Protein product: CASSLDSGGGSPLHF.

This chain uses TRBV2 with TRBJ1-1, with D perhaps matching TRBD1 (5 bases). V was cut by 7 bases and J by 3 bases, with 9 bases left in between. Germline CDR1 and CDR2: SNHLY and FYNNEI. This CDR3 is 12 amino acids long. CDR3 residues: CASKGRDTEAFF. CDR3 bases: TGTGCCAGCAAGGGCAGGGACACTGAAGCTTTCTTT. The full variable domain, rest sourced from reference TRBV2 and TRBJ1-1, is EPEVTQTPSHQVTQMGQEVILRCVPISNHLYFYWYRQILGQKVEFLVSFYNNEISEKSEIFDDQFSVERPDGSNFTLKIRSTKLEDSAMYFCASKGRDTEAFFGQGTRLTVV.